This T cell receptor beta chain was observed in a study of human T cells and chemical hapten exposure (dated by TCRdb to about 2021). The study in broad terms: For sensitization, 2% DPC in acetone was applied to a 2 cm by 2 cm area of upper inner arm skin. Throughout the roughly 24-week study period, patients were also given weekly therapeutic DPC doses on the scalp. Patch testing on the upper back used Finn chambers containing 0.01% DPC, with scoring done after 6 days according to International Contact Dermatitis Research Group standards. The patient cohort, mostly female, included alopecia areata with under or over 50% scalp involvement, alopecia totalis and alopecia universalis. Libraries were combined into a pool for sequencing, and differences in TCR yield between samples came mainly from small differences in library volumes within the pool. This study followed changes in the peripheral blood TCR repertoire in vivo during primary and secondary sensitization of alopecia patients to the hapten diphenylcyclopropenone (DPC). Blood samples were taken from patients before sensitization (week 0) and then at 2, 6 and about 24 weeks after DPC sensitization. Blood for TCR sequencing was provided by twenty-nine alopecia patients at one to four time points (pre-sensitization, 2, 6 and 24 weeks). The paper's findings and limits, for the study overall: DPC sensitization did not change the number of TCRs with a frequency above 1 in 1000, and there was no evidence of changes in global repertoire structure. All patients had alopecia, a presumed autoimmune disease, so their immune response might differ from that of healthy individuals. A positive correlation was found between the number of PT1 expanded TCRs and patch test score, with significance reached at thresholds 8, 16 and 32 but not 4. Expanded TCRs formed significantly more large CDR3 similarity clusters than pre-sensitization or healthy control sets, consistent with antigen-driven responses. Repeated subsampling changed both the strength of the expansion versus patch-test correlation and the threshold at which the correlation became significant.

Libraries were made using RACE. The sequencer was a NextSeq 500. During library preparation, unique molecular identifiers were attached to individual cDNA molecules so that TCRs could be counted quantitatively and reproducibly. For every blood RNA sample, sequencing covered both the TCR alpha and TCR beta chains. On the study's bioinformatics: The median number of TCRs per sample was roughly 100,000, ranging from about 20,000 to 700,000. The Decombinator software suite was used to annotate V, J and CDR3 in the TCR reads. For PS versus PT1 abundance plots, all samples were subsampled to the same number of TCRs (28,000). TCRs were defined as expanded if absent before sensitization and observed at least eight times at the 2-week time point. TCRdb took the public reads, trimmed them with fastp at Q25, ran MiXCR for clone calling and kept in-frame beta chains. Merged by CDR3 protein, the rows form single entries marked with the most common genes and DNA. These V and J calls originate from TCRdb's pipeline instead of the authors' own analysis. The sample contains some 84,000 distinct CDR3 sequences, approximately 11% of them found a single time. The ten largest clones take up about 4% of the sample.

In its sample, this clonotype was seen many times. The specificity of this receptor is unknown. No quality values exist for individual bases; no much larger clone is one base distant. The time point tag for this specimen amounts to: patch test 3, about 24 weeks after DPC sensitization. This specimen's treatment or condition label, per the study, means: therapeutic diphenylcyclopropenone sensitization with weekly scalp DPC. At each patch-test visit, blood was drawn before the patch test was applied. To be eligible, patients had to be aged 18 to 70, diagnosed with alopecia and judged suitable for DPC therapy, while pregnant patients were excluded. Total RNA was extracted from unfractionated whole blood that had been collected in Tempus Blood RNA tubes. Via the germline V gene, CDR1 is MNHEY and CDR2 SVGEGT. Taken from cysteine to phenylalanine, the CDR3 has 13 residues. The entry retains the CDR3 DNA only, 39 bases that are in frame from base 1. For this chain, trimming is 6 bases at the V end and 10 bases at the J end, and the number of junction bases without a gene match is 6.

Sequencing used whole blood, obtained in connection with sensitization to the hapten diphenylcyclopropenone (DPC). This clonotype originated in a woman aged 45-59 years with alopecia areata. Some clones in this sample may be carry-over from other donors' samples. The V and J segments used are TRBV6-2 or TRBV6-3 and TRBJ2-1; 10 central bases correspond to TRBD2. The sequenced DNA: TGTGCCAGCAGCAAGCGGGAGGGCCGGGAGCAGTTCTTC. Its protein is CASSKREGREQFF.